Described below is a single TCR beta chain sequence and its context. In this sample, this clonotype turned up many times. The antigen this receptor binds is unknown. Per-nucleotide qualities are absent, and no much larger clonotype sits a single base away. Synthesis of TCR cDNA relied on 5'RACE template switching, a step that introduced a universal primer site along with unique molecular identifiers. cDNA synthesis was primed from both the TCR alpha and TCR beta constant segments. Two PCR steps were used to amplify libraries, with sample barcodes and sequencing adapters being added in the second step. Sequencing of libraries was done on Illumina HiSeq 2500 (2x100 bp) or NovaSeq (2x150 bp). Concerning the study's data processing: Reads were demultiplexed and collapsed into UMI consensus sequences with MIGEC, and V(D)J alignment was performed with MiXCR. Using edgeR on replicate PBMC samples, clonotypes were called vaccine-responding if FDR was below 0.01 and the log2 fold change was above 5 up to day 15. Each bulk clonotype was labeled CD4 or CD8 based on which sequenced repertoire, CD4 or CD8, contained the clonotype at higher abundance. TCRdb handled the public reads itself, with Q25 trimming in fastp and clone calling in MiXCR, and kept productive beta chains. Every distinct CDR3 protein forms one entry, paired with its most common genes and DNA. For this entry, the V and J calls and clone size follow TCRdb and not the study's own pipeline. The sample table contains over 200,000 distinct CDR3 sequences; only one count was recorded for around 6.7% of them. The top ten hold approximately 0.99% of the sample.

The intended sense of this specimen's treatment or condition label: live attenuated yellow fever vaccine strain. A standard Ficoll-Paque protocol was used to isolate PBMCs from peripheral blood. Dynabeads CD4 and CD8 positive selection kits were used to isolate CD4 and CD8 T-cell fractions. RNA was extracted with TriZol from bulk PBMCs, CD4 and CD8 fractions, and dextramer-positive and dextramer-negative fractions. This sample is part of a study of T cells after yellow fever vaccination (dated by TCRdb to between 2019 and 2020). About the study as a whole: The SMART-Seq v4 Ultra Low Input RNA kit was used to prepare libraries from fractions with low cell numbers. To follow T-cell clones before and after both primary and booster YFV17D yellow fever vaccination, bulk TCR alpha and beta repertoires underwent longitudinal sequencing. Two healthy male donors, one aged 18 to 30 and one aged 30 to 40 years, were included in the cohort. Bulk PBMC replicates and cell subsets were isolated from blood drawn at multiple timepoints before and after both primary and secondary immunization.

Results the study describes overall, beyond this receptor: Most clones expanded after primary vaccination were re-detected after the booster (almost 97% of CD4 and about 88% of CD8), suggesting broad memory maintenance. Compared with the primary T-cell response, the secondary T-cell response was weaker but faster, peaking on day 5 rather than day 15. FACS-sorted repertoires could contain abundant contaminating clonotypes from the bulk population, so computational filtering was required. A small fraction of clonotypes appeared in both the CD4 and CD8 compartments, likely as a result of convergent recombination. The study included only two donors, which limits how far the findings can be generalized.

V was cut back by 1 base and J by 1 base, leaving a gap of 17 bases between them. CDR1 and CDR2, per the germline V gene, are SGHAT and FQNNGV. The cysteine opens and the phenylalanine closes a CDR3 of 17 amino acids. The only DNA kept is the CDR3, 51 bases in frame from the first base. The chain joins TRBV11-2 to TRBJ2-7; TRBD2 is perhaps the D gene, given 6 matching bases. The sequences come from CD4+ T cells sorted from PBMCs, collected on the day of the yellow fever booster vaccination. This TCR came from a man younger than 40 who received the YFV17D yellow fever vaccine. The nucleotide sequence is TGTGCCAGCAGCTTAGGTCCCAGGGACTCACCATCCTACGAGCAGTACTTC. Translated, this is CASSLGPRDSPSYEQYF. Outside the CDR3, residues come from the reference TRBV11-2 and TRBJ2-7 proteins, so the full variable domain is: EAGVAQSPRYKIIEKRQSVAFWCNPISGHATLYWYQQILGQGPKLLIQFQNNGVVDDSQLPKDRFSAERLKGVDSTLKIQPAKLEDSAVYLCASSLGPRDSPSYEQYFGPGTRLTVT.